The 3 T cell receptor beta chains reported below all come from one sample, sequenced in a study of blood T cell repertoires in COVID-19. Sequenced by immunoSEQ multiplex PCR; TCRdb stores in-frame clones only, minus some. The sample carries around 700,000 clones, about 90% recorded once. Sequenced sample: peripheral blood. The receptors derive from a woman under 30 with acute or convalescent COVID-19.

The count of this clone is one. The chain recombines TRBV19 with TRBJ2-2, with D maybe TRBD1 (5 bases). Germline V gives CDR1 LNHDA, CDR2 SQIVND (reference sequence). This CDR3 region has 14 residues. The V and J ends lost 4 bases and 6 bases respectively, with 12 bases between them. CDR3 amino acids: CASSRQGFSGELFF. In nucleotides, the CDR3 is TGTGCCAGTAGTAGGCAGGGTTTCTCCGGGGAGCTGTTTTTT.

The V gene is TRBV28, the J gene TRBJ2-7, with D perhaps matching TRBD2 (7 bases). The V and J ends lost 7 bases and 4 bases respectively, with 17 bases between them. The CDR3 contains 14 residues. CDR1 MDHEN and CDR2 SYDVKM come from the germline V gene. CDR3 protein: CASTSGGTNYEQYF. In nucleotides, the CDR3 is TGTGCCAGCACTTCCGGGGGGACAAATTACGAGCAGTACTTC.

The chain employs TRBV7-7 and TRBJ2-7; D not resolved. Trimming removed 5 bases at V and 3 bases at J, with 11 bases between. Per germline, CDR1 SSHAT and CDR2 FNYEAQ (reference sequence). The CDR3 is 13 amino acids. The CDR3: CASSAPPGYEQYF. The CDR3 coding sequence is TGTGCCAGCAGCGCCCCACCCGGCTACGAGCAGTACTTC.